These 25 T cell receptor beta chains share one sample of origin, sequenced in a study of T cells after yellow fever vaccination. In TCRdb, the 5' RACE reads were re-called with MiXCR into one record per CDR3 protein. This repertoire shows 250,000 to 400,000 distinct CDR3 sequences, 3.5% to 4.5% found once; its top ten account for around 19%. The source was PBMCs, collected 15 days after the yellow fever booster vaccination. These TCRs come from a young man who received the YFV17D yellow fever vaccine.

In this sample, this clonotype turned up a few times. The chain has TRBV2 and TRBJ2-1; TRBD1 matches 11 bases. Germline trimming cut 7 bases from V and 15 bases from J; bases unmatched to any gene: 11. This CDR3 region has 13 residues. Germline assignment: CDR1 SNHLY and CDR2 FYNNEI. CDR3 nucleotide sequence: TGTGCCAGCATTCCTCGGACAGGGGGCCTTTGGTTCTTC. Its protein is CASIPRTGGLWFF.

V and J are TRBV7-2 and TRBJ2-7; TRBD2 is a possible D gene (6 bases). Trimming cost V 5 bases and J 4 bases, with 15 bases left between them. The germline V gene has CDR1 SGHTA and CDR2 FQGNSA. CDR3 length equals 14 residues. CDR3 sequence (DNA): TGTGCCAGCAGCCGCGGGACGGGAGCTTACGAGCAGTACGTC. Protein: CASSRGTGAYEQYV.

In this sample, this clonotype turned up a few times. CDR3 in DNA: TGTGCCAGCAGCTTTTATGGTGAGCAGTACGTC. It is translated as CASSFYGEQYV. The V gene is TRBV5-5, the J gene TRBJ2-7; unclear D gene. V shed 2 bases and J shed 7 bases, with 7 bases lying between them. The germline V gene encodes CDR1 SGHKS and CDR2 YYEKEE (reference sequence). This CDR3 is built from 11 residues.

Ten or more counts support this clonotype. CDR3 in amino acids: CASSLGDSYNEQFF. The CDR3 DNA reads TGCGCCAGCAGCTTGGGGGACAGCTACAATGAGCAGTTCTTC. The J gene is TRBJ2-1, the V gene TRBV5-1; 7 bases match TRBD1. The CDR3 length is 14 residues. Germline V gene sequence: CDR1 SGHRS, CDR2 YFSETQ. Trimming cost V 0 bases and J 3 bases; bases outside gene matches: 0.

This clonotype was counted between two and nine times. The chain uses TRBV20-1 and TRBJ2-7, with 12 bases fitting TRBD2. Germline assignment: CDR1 DFQATT and CDR2 SNEGSKA (reference sequence). This CDR3 is 14 amino acids long. With V trimmed by 6 bases and J by 4 bases, 7 bases remained unmatched. CDR3 sequence: CSAKLAGGVYEQYF. In DNA form, the CDR3 reads TGCAGTGCAAAACTAGCGGGGGGAGTGTACGAGCAGTACTTC.

Ten or more counts support this clonotype. Here the CDR3 DNA reads TGTGCCACCAGCAGAGATAGAGCAATGAACACTGAAGCTTTCTTT. Its translation: CATSRDRAMNTEAFF. The gene calls are TRBV15 and TRBJ1-1; D ambiguous. Trimming removed 0 bases at V and 0 bases at J, with 8 bases between. This CDR3 spans 15 amino acids. Germline lookup yields CDR1 LNHNV and CDR2 YYDKDF (reference sequence). Full variable domain (rest looked up from reference TRBV15 and TRBJ1-1): DAMVIQNPRYQVTQFGKPVTLSCSQTLNHNVMYWYQQKSSQAPKLLFHYYDKDFNNEADTPDNFQSRRPNTSFCFLDIRSPGLGDTAMYLCATSRDRAMNTEAFFGQGTRLTVV.

The chain has TRBV19 and TRBJ2-7; D uncertain. The V end lost 1 base, the J end lost 2 bases, and 3 bases lay between the germline ends. CDR1 and CDR2 from the germline V gene are LNHDA and SQIVND (reference sequence). This CDR3 has 12 residues. The CDR3 sequence is CASSIVPYEQYF. The CDR3 nucleotides read TGTGCCAGTAGTATAGTCCCCTACGAGCAGTACTTC.

There are a few counts of this clonotype. J is TRBJ2-7 and V is TRBV10-3; TRBD2 matches 8 bases. The CDR3 is 13 residues long. Germline CDR1 and CDR2: ENHRY and SYGVKD. Unmatched junction bases numbered 4, after V lost 6 bases and J lost 3 bases. The CDR3 loop reads CAIRSGLVYEQYV. CDR3 nucleotide sequence: TGTGCCATCAGGTCGGGACTAGTCTACGAGCAGTACGTC.

This clonotype was picked up a small number of times. This chain connects TRBV5-1 to TRBJ1-5; D gene ambiguous. Germline V lookup: CDR1 SGHRS, CDR2 YFSETQ. Trimming took 0 bases from V and 2 from J, leaving 18 bases between them. The CDR3 runs to 18 residues. CDR3 nucleotide sequence: TGCGCCAGCAGCTTGGAATGGACGGGCCCACGGGGCAATCAGCCCCAGCATTTT. Protein: CASSLEWTGPRGNQPQHF.

This clonotype was recorded a few times. The V and J genes are TRBV3-1 and TRBJ1-2, with TRBD1 matching 7 bases. This CDR3 comprises 13 residues. CDR1 and CDR2 from the germline V gene are LGHDT and YNNKEL (reference sequence). Trimming cost V 8 bases and J 4 bases; bases outside gene matches: 7. The CDR3 reads CASSGGAGYGYTF. CDR3 coding DNA: TGTGCCAGCTCAGGGGGGGCTGGCTATGGCTACACCTTC.

This clonotype came up many times. V gene TRBV7-3 combines with J gene TRBJ2-7; weak D call: TRBD2 (6 bases). The V gene's germline CDR1 is SGHTA and CDR2 FQGTGA. Trimming removed 5 bases at V and 2 bases at J, with 22 bases between. This CDR3 comprises 17 residues. CDR3 in amino acids: CASSRRAGGTTPYEQYF. In DNA form, the CDR3 reads TGTGCCAGCAGCCGAAGAGCCGGGGGTACCACTCCCTACGAGCAGTACTTC.

Only a few counts were recorded for this clonotype. The chain couples TRBV5-1 to TRBJ2-2; no clear D gene. CDR3 length equals 15 residues. Germline V lookup: CDR1 SGHRS, CDR2 YFSETQ. Deletions cut 2 bases from V and 1 base from J, with 9 bases between. Here the CDR3 reads CASSFSEGNTGELFF. For the CDR3, the DNA is TGCGCCAGCAGCTTTTCTGAAGGGAACACCGGGGAGCTGTTTTTT. The complete variable domain, with remaining parts taken from reference TRBV5-1 and TRBJ2-2, reads KAGVTQTPRYLIKTRGQQVTLSCSPISGHRSVSWYQQTPGQGLQFLFEYFSETQRNKGNFPGRFSGRQFSNSRSEMNVSTLELGDSALYLCASSFSEGNTGELFFGEGSRLTVL.

This clonotype was detected a few times. The chain combines TRBV3-1 with TRBJ1-2; no clear D gene. V was clipped by 2 bases and J by 4 bases, with 8 bases between them. Germline loops: CDR1 LGHDT, CDR2 YNNKEL (reference sequence). The CDR3 contains 13 residues. CDR3 nucleotide sequence: TGTGCCAGCAGCCAAACGGGGATCTATGGCTACACCTTC. Its translation is CASSQTGIYGYTF.

This sequence joins TRBV18 and TRBJ2-7; D might be TRBD1 or TRBD2, each matching 5 bases. CDR1 KGHSH and CDR2 LQKENI come from the germline V gene. V lost 4 bases and J 3 bases, leaving 10 bases between the germline ends. The CDR3 contains 13 residues. CDR3 loop: CASSQGRSYEQYV. CDR3 DNA: TGTGCCAGCTCACAGGGACGGAGCTACGAGCAGTACGTC.

This clonotype was picked up a small number of times. The CDR3 protein is CASSFREGGNTIYF. The CDR3 coding sequence is TGTGCCAGCAGTTTCCGGGAGGGAGGAAACACCATATATTTT. V usage is TRBV12-3 or TRBV12-4 and J usage is TRBJ1-3; D not certain. Trimming cost V 3 bases and J 4 bases, with 10 bases left between them. This CDR3 has 14 residues.

There are a few counts of this clonotype. This rearrangement joins TRBV10-2 to TRBJ2-2, with D uncertain. Trimming took 6 bases from V and 3 from J, leaving 20 bases between them. CDR3 length equals 17 residues. Germline assignment: CDR1 WSHSY and CDR2 SAAADI. The CDR3 DNA sequence: TGCGCCAGCAGCCCTCCCGTCCTCGCAAGGGACACCGGGGAGCTGTTTTTT. Protein product: CASSPPVLARDTGELFF.

This clonotype occurred many times. V usage is TRBV7-2 and J usage is TRBJ1-3, with no clear D. Trimming pared 1 base from V and 2 bases from J, leaving 12 bases between. CDR1 and CDR2 (germline): SGHTA, FQGNSA. CDR3 size: 16 residues. The DNA for the CDR3 is TGTGCCAGCAGCTTAGTTGCGGCAAGGGCTGGAAACACCATATATTTT. Its translation: CASSLVAARAGNTIYF.

The chain recombines TRBV9 with TRBJ1-4, with D hard to call. With 4 bases removed from V and 8 bases from J, the gap between germline ends came to 18 bases. The CDR3 runs to 15 residues. CDR1 and CDR2 (germline): SGDLS, YYNGEE. The CDR3 DNA reads TGTGCCAGCAGCAGAGGGAAGGGAGCTGGGGAAAAACTGTTTTTT. Encoded protein: CASSRGKGAGEKLFF.

This clonotype has a count of ten or more. The chain is built from TRBV6-5 and TRBJ2-3; 12 positions agree with TRBD2. From germline, CDR1 is MNHEY and CDR2 SVGAGI. The CDR3 is made up of 16 amino acids. J lost 4 bases, V lost 6 bases, and 8 bases had no gene match. Written as DNA, the CDR3 is TGTGCCAGCAGCCAGCTAGCGGGGGGGCAGGCAGATACGCAGTATTTT. It specifies CASSQLAGGQADTQYF.

At least ten counts were recorded for this clonotype. The chain joins TRBV7-2 to TRBJ2-7; the match to TRBD2 covers 8 bases. Germline CDR1 and CDR2: SGHTA and FQGNSA. The CDR3 sequence is 15 residues long. V dropped 6 bases and J dropped 5; count of bases not matched to a gene: 12. Written as DNA, the CDR3 is TGTGCCAGCAGTCCTCGGCGGGGGGAAGGGGACGAGCAGTACTTC. This translates into CASSPRRGEGDEQYF.

The CDR3 DNA reads as TGTGCCAGCAGCAGCAGGGGATCGGGCACTGAAGCTTTCTTT. Its translation: CASSSRGSGTEAFF. The chain carries TRBV7-6 and TRBJ1-1; the D gene is possibly TRBD1 (6 bases). There are 14 residues in the CDR3. The V end lost 5 bases, the J end lost 4 bases, and 14 bases lay between the germline ends. Germline V CDR1 and CDR2: SGHVS, FNYEAQ.

This clonotype was observed at least ten times. This chain connects TRBV6-6 to TRBJ2-7, with 12 bases that match TRBD2. Germline trimming cut 6 bases from V and 8 bases from J; bases unmatched to any gene: 8. The CDR3 length is 14 residues. CDR1 is MNHNY, CDR2 SVGAGI, per germline (reference sequence). CDR3 sequence reads: CASSPGTSGWKQYF. DNA of the CDR3: TGTGCCAGCAGCCCCGGGACTAGCGGGTGGAAGCAGTACTTC.

A few counts support this clonotype. The chain carries TRBV7-2 and TRBJ2-1, with TRBD1 identical over 9 bases. The CDR3 totals 15 residues. V trimming: 3 bases; J trimming: 8 bases; junction bases outside the gene matches: 8. Germline-derived CDR1 and CDR2 are SGHTA and FQGNSA. The CDR3 loop reads CASSLGDRDFDEQFF. The CDR3 DNA sequence: TGTGCCAGCAGCTTGGGGGACAGGGATTTCGATGAGCAGTTCTTC.

This clonotype was recorded at least ten times. The chain carries TRBV2 and TRBJ2-2; D is ambiguous. Trimming removed 6 bases at V and 5 bases at J, with 4 bases between. The V gene's germline CDR1 is SNHLY and CDR2 FYNNEI. The CDR3 sequence is 11 residues long. The CDR3 protein is CASRTTGELFF. CDR3 DNA: TGTGCCAGCAGGACTACCGGGGAGCTGTTTTTT.

The chain joins TRBV2 to TRBJ2-3, with D unresolved. This CDR3 comprises 16 residues. Looked up from germline, CDR1 is SNHLY and CDR2 is FYNNEI. V dropped 5 bases and J dropped 0 bases, with 15 bases sitting between them. The CDR3 reads CASSLHLASSTDTQYF. The CDR3 DNA follows: TGTGCCAGCAGTTTGCACTTGGCCTCGAGCACAGATACGCAGTATTTT.